The 16 T cell receptor beta chains in this list originate from one sample, sequenced in a study of T cells in Graves' hyperthyroidism and ophthalmopathy. Regions amplified from RNA transcripts were the TCR beta CDR3 regions. A first-round RT-PCR of the TCR CDR3 used the HTBI primer set. MiXCR was run by TCRdb on the multiplex PCR reads, yielding one entry per CDR3 protein. This table has 250,000 to 300,000 distinct CDR3 sequences, 15% appearing once. Sequencing was carried out using blood. These receptors all stem from a woman between 45 and 65 years old with Graves' hyperthyroidism that later progressed to Graves' ophthalmopathy.

This clonotype appeared many times. The V call is TRBV7-9, the J call TRBJ2-5; the D is unclear. V lost 5 bases and J lost 5, with 12 bases in between. This CDR3 has 13 amino acids. Looked up from germline, CDR1 is SEHNR and CDR2 is FQNEAQ (reference sequence). CDR3 nucleotide sequence: TGTGCCAGCAGCATCACCCAGTTGGAGACCCAGTACTTC. Protein sequence: CASSITQLETQYF.

This chain connects TRBV20-1 to TRBJ2-7; TRBD1 is a possible D gene (5 bases). Per the germline V gene, CDR1 is DFQATT and CDR2 is SNEGSKA (reference sequence). There are 13 residues in the CDR3. Trimming cost V 0 bases and J 6 bases, with 12 bases left between them. Here the CDR3 reads CSARDRLGREQYF. The CDR3 DNA follows: TGCAGTGCTAGAGATAGATTGGGGCGCGAGCAGTACTTC.

This clonotype was detected many times. This rearrangement joins TRBV7-9 to TRBJ2-7, with D perhaps TRBD2 (5 bases). The germline CDR1 and CDR2 sequences are SEHNR and FQNEAQ (reference sequence). CDR3 length: 16 residues. The germline V and J ends were trimmed by 4 bases and 0 bases, with 16 bases remaining between them. CDR3 nucleotides: TGTGCCAGCAGCTCGGAGACGAGGACTGCCTCCTACGAGCAGTACTTC. Encoded protein: CASSSETRTASYEQYF.

This sequence joins TRBV14 and TRBJ1-5; 9 bases are shared with TRBD1. Germline V CDR1 and CDR2: SGHDN, FVKESK. This CDR3 contains 18 residues. V lost 4 bases, J lost 2 bases, and 12 bases stayed unmatched. The CDR3 reads CASSLIWGTGGRNQPQHF. CDR3 nucleotide sequence: TGTGCCAGCAGCCTAATTTGGGGAACAGGGGGCCGCAATCAGCCCCAGCATTTT. Full variable domain (remainder filled in from reference TRBV14 and TRBJ1-5): EAGVTQFPSHSVIEKGQTVTLRCDPISGHDNLYWYRRVMGKEIKFLLHFVKESKQDESGMPNNRFLAERTGGTYSTLKVQPAELEDSGVYFCASSLIWGTGGRNQPQHFGDGTRLSIL.

Points on this clonotype: This may arise from a read error, as a much more abundant clone is one base away. The CDR3 protein is CASSPSRDTAGNTIYF. CDR3 coding DNA: TGTGCCAGCTCACCAAGCCGGGACACGGCTGGAAACACCATATATTTT. The rearrangement links TRBV18 to TRBJ1-3; D is perhaps TRBD1 (6 bases). The CDR3 length is 16 residues. Germline V CDR1 and CDR2: KGHSH, LQKENI. Trimming shortened V by 2 bases and J by 2 bases, and 13 bases separated the two germline ends.

This clonotype was picked up many times. This chain joins TRBV4-1 and TRBJ2-3; TRBD2 agrees at 13 bases. Germline trimming cut 1 base from V and 4 bases from J; bases unmatched to any gene: 5. CDR3 length: 17 residues. Germline V CDR1 and CDR2: MGHRA, YSYEKL. In DNA, the CDR3 is TGCGCCAGCAGCCAAGCCGGGACTAGCGGGACCCCAGATACGCAGTATTTT. The encoded protein is CASSQAGTSGTPDTQYF.

There are many counts of this clonotype. V is TRBV12-3 or TRBV12-4 and J is TRBJ2-1; 9 nucleotides match TRBD2. V gave up 3 bases and J gave up 9 bases; unmatched junction bases: 9. The CDR3 runs 15 residues. CDR3 residues: CASSFTSGLGGEQFF. CDR3 bases: TGTGCCAGCAGTTTTACTAGCGGGTTAGGAGGTGAGCAGTTCTTC.

Ten or more counts support this clonotype. V and J are TRBV5-8 and TRBJ1-2; D gene uncertain. From germline, CDR1 is SGHTS and CDR2 YDEGEE. Trimming left V 2 bases short and J 4 bases short, with 6 bases between. There are 12 residues in the CDR3. CDR3 in DNA: TGTGCCAGCAGCTTTGCTAGCTATGGCTACACCTTC. Protein sequence: CASSFASYGYTF.

This clonotype showed up many times. This rearrangement joins TRBV18 to TRBJ1-3; D is possibly TRBD1 (5 bases). Germline V gene sequence: CDR1 KGHSH, CDR2 LQKENI. The ends were cut back, 4 bases at V and 0 bases at J, with 7 bases in the middle. The CDR3 consists of 14 residues. CDR3 sequence: CASSQGFSGNTIYF. The CDR3 DNA is TGTGCCAGCTCACAGGGGTTCTCTGGAAACACCATATATTTT.

This clonotype was counted between two and nine times. The V and J genes are TRBV5-1 and TRBJ2-6; no clear D gene. Germline-derived CDR1 and CDR2 are SGHRS and YFSETQ. Trimming left V 1 base short and J 0 bases short, with 5 bases between. CDR3 size: 15 residues. This chain's CDR3 is CASSLMVSGANVLTF. For the CDR3, the DNA is TGCGCCAGCAGCTTGATGGTCTCTGGGGCCAACGTCCTGACTTTC.

The chain joins TRBV5-1 to TRBJ1-5, with a tentative D call TRBD1 (6 bases). Trimming took off 0 bases at V and 4 bases at J, with 11 bases between the two ends. Germline loops: CDR1 SGHRS, CDR2 YFSETQ. The CDR3 consists of 15 residues. The CDR3 loop is CASSLEGTNNQPQHF. CDR3 DNA sequence: TGCGCCAGCAGCTTGGAGGGGACAAATAATCAGCCCCAGCATTTT.

The chain is built from TRBV19 and TRBJ1-1, with TRBD1 as a possible D gene (6 bases). V was pared by 9 bases and J by 4 bases, with 15 bases between. This CDR3 has 13 residues. Germline CDR1 is LNHDA and CDR2 is SQIVND (reference sequence). The chain's CDR3 is CASLQGVRTEAFF. The CDR3 DNA sequence: TGTGCCAGCCTACAGGGAGTTCGCACTGAAGCTTTCTTT.

The gene calls are TRBV12-3 or TRBV12-4 and TRBJ2-1; 11 bases map to TRBD2. Unmatched junction bases numbered 5, after V lost 6 bases and J lost 7 bases. CDR3 length: 14 residues. Here the CDR3 reads CASSPRLAGNEQFF. CDR3 nucleotides: TGTGCCAGCAGCCCTAGACTAGCGGGAAATGAGCAGTTCTTC.

This clonotype was detected ten times or more. The J gene is TRBJ2-3, the V gene TRBV2; D ambiguous. V was pared by 4 bases and J by 2 bases, with 7 bases between. Germline V gene sequence: CDR1 SNHLY, CDR2 FYNNEI. This CDR3 has 13 residues. The CDR3 protein is CASSVLLTDTQYF. CDR3 nucleotides: TGTGCCAGCAGTGTGTTACTCACAGATACGCAGTATTTT. The full variable domain, with the rest looked up from reference TRBV2 and TRBJ2-3, is EPEVTQTPSHQVTQMGQEVILRCVPISNHLYFYWYRQILGQKVEFLVSFYNNEISEKSEIFDDQFSVERPDGSNFTLKIRSTKLEDSAMYFCASSVLLTDTQYFGPGTRLTVL.

This clonotype was counted at least ten times. The rearrangement links TRBV28 to TRBJ2-3, with D unresolved. V lost 5 bases and J lost 7, with 7 bases in between. CDR3 size: 11 residues. Looked up from germline, CDR1 is MDHEN and CDR2 is SYDVKM. CDR3 sequence reads: CASSPEHTQYF. In DNA, the CDR3 is TGTGCCAGCAGTCCCGAGCATACGCAGTATTTT.

This clonotype was found many times. The V and J genes are TRBV2 and TRBJ1-1, with D possibly TRBD1 on 6 matching bases. The germline V gene has CDR1 SNHLY and CDR2 FYNNEI. This CDR3 is built from 13 residues. Trimming removed 5 bases from V and 5 bases from J, with 12 bases in between. Written as DNA, the CDR3 is TGTGCCAGCAGTTCCACAGGGTGGACTGAAGCTTTCTTT. Translation gives CASSSTGWTEAFF.